These T cell receptor beta chains were read from a single sample in a study of blood T cell repertoires in COVID-19. TCRdb's copy holds only in-frame clones and misses some; the assay was immunoSEQ multiplex PCR. The sample consists of some 80,000 clones, roughly nine tenths of them appearing once. The specimen sequenced was peripheral blood. All receptors come from a woman aged 80 or over with active or convalescent COVID-19. The conserved cysteine and the conserved F or W are not part of the CDR3 here. Fields, in order: V gene, CDR3 protein.

TRBV30,AWSTSRQVSGYT
TRBV18,ASSPTGGINQPQH
TRBV28,ASSLSGGRADTQY
TRBV5-1,ASSLDDFIYEQY
TRBV18,ASSSGQGRNTEAF
TRBV7-9,ASSSVQGASNPEAF
TRBV30,AWSVSGYGYT
TRBV28,ASSLSGQGYSPLH
TRBV7-8,ASSDGQGYQPQH
TRBV6-2/TRBV6-3,ASSRPRDRAYEQY
TRBV3-1/TRBV3-2,ASSHLLDSTNGYT
TRBV9,ASSVADNNYGYT
TRBV28,ASSLAGNYGYT
TRBV7-9,ASSPRVADTQY
TRBV24-1,ATSDRGSFGYT
TRBV5-1,ASSPGGRTTRYEQY
TRBV7-9,ASSLGVTSGYQETQY
TRBV25-1,ASSERAQTYGYT
TRBV11-2,ASSLDWGVEELF
TRBV5-6,ASSRTGEQVEAF
TRBV4-3,ASSQDGTGRGRELF
TRBV30,AWSAGSPGGNQPQH
TRBV5-6,ASSSGSGVQPQH
TRBV7-2,ASSLIRGRANEAF
TRBV6-2/TRBV6-3,ASSYSAILATNEKLF